This T cell receptor beta chain came from a study of CD8 T cells in ankylosing spondylitis. General study findings and limits: There was a TCR beta motif, made of several highly homologous variants, that appeared characteristic of ankylosing spondylitis blood. Reportedly, significant enrichment of disease-linked clones occurred in matched ankylosing spondylitis synovial fluid.

By quantitative 5'-RACE with molecular barcodes, the TCR beta libraries were made. TCRdb reanalysed the 5' RACE reads using MiXCR and keeps one entry per CDR3 protein. The sample has fewer than 750,000 distinct CDR3 sequences; 19% are singletons. Germline V lookup: CDR1 MNHEY, CDR2 SMNVEV (reference sequence). This CDR3 comprises 14 residues. The junction had 8 bases not matched to a gene; V was cut back by 2 bases and J by 12 bases. Regarding this clonotype: Its specificity is unknown.

The sample comprised blood, either unsorted or a sorted T cell fraction (not recorded which). This chain connects TRBV27 to TRBJ2-1; TRBD2 matches at 9 bases. The sequence derives from a male donor with ankylosing spondylitis. The CDR3 sequence is CASSLQAGGLGQFF. CDR3 bases: TGTGCCAGCAGTTTACAGGCGGGAGGGTTGGGGCAGTTCTTC.